A selection of T cell receptor beta chains follows, all from one sample in a study of monozygotic twins with cystic fibrosis. Only in-frame clones appear in the TCRdb table, and some are missing; sequencing was by immunoSEQ multiplex PCR. The table has around 7,500 clones, 94% seen once. Sequencing was performed on blood. The receptors shown here come from a boy between 2 and 15 years old with cystic fibrosis. Both conserved end residues are part of each CDR3. The order of the fields is CDR3 protein, CDR3 DNA, D gene, V gene, clone size, J gene. A D gene is named only where the DNA matches it firmly. Clone size appears in some rows only: once, few, many, or a class for an expanded clone.

CDR3 protein: CASSVSGELFF
CDR3 DNA: TGTGCCAGCAGCGTTAGCGGGGAGCTGTTTTTT
D gene: -
V gene: TRBV11-3
clone size: -
J gene: TRBJ2-2

CDR3 protein: CASSQGGPRETQYF
CDR3 DNA: TGTGCCAGTAGTCAAGGGGGGCCCAGGGAGACCCAGTACTTC
D gene: -
V gene: TRBV19
clone size: few
J gene: TRBJ2-5

CDR3 protein: CASSAGFRSGNTIYF
CDR3 DNA: TGTGCCAGCAGTGCCGGGTTTCGCTCTGGAAACACCATATATTTT
D gene: -
V gene: TRBV6-1
clone size: -
J gene: TRBJ1-3

CDR3 protein: CASSYTGTGTEAFF
CDR3 DNA: TGCGCCAGCAGCTATACCGGGACAGGGACTGAAGCTTTCTTT
D gene: TRBD1
V gene: TRBV5-1
clone size: few
J gene: TRBJ1-1

CDR3 protein: CATSPVSGQITGELFF
CDR3 DNA: TGTGCCACCTCCCCGGTATCAGGACAGATCACCGGGGAGCTGTTTTTT
D gene: -
V gene: TRBV6-4
clone size: -
J gene: TRBJ2-2

CDR3 protein: CASSFLLSGAGLTDTQYF
CDR3 DNA: TGCGCCAGCAGCTTTCTGCTTAGCGGCGCCGGTCTCACAGATACGCAGTATTTT
D gene: -
V gene: TRBV5-1
clone size: -
J gene: TRBJ2-3

CDR3 protein: CAISPQDRVTGSYGYTF
CDR3 DNA: TGTGCCATCAGTCCCCAGGACAGGGTGACGGGGAGCTATGGCTACACCTTC
D gene: TRBD1
V gene: TRBV10-3
clone size: -
J gene: TRBJ1-2

CDR3 protein: CASSRLDSPLHF
CDR3 DNA: TGCGCCAGCAGCCGTTTGGATTCACCCCTCCACTTT
D gene: -
V gene: TRBV5-1
clone size: -
J gene: TRBJ1-6

CDR3 protein: CSTGTNYGYTF
CDR3 DNA: TGCTCCACGGGTACTAACTATGGCTACACCTTC
D gene: -
V gene: TRBV10-2
clone size: -
J gene: TRBJ1-2

CDR3 protein: CASRKTTDGSNYGYTF
CDR3 DNA: TGTGCCAGCAGAAAAACCACGGACGGTTCAAACTATGGCTACACCTTC
D gene: -
V gene: TRBV5-5
clone size: -
J gene: TRBJ1-2

CDR3 protein: CASSYNLNTEAFF
CDR3 DNA: TGTGCCAGCAGTTATAATTTGAACACTGAAGCTTTCTTT
D gene: -
V gene: TRBV28
clone size: -
J gene: TRBJ1-1

CDR3 protein: CAAQTANTGELFF
CDR3 DNA: TGTGCCGCCCAGACAGCGAACACCGGGGAGCTGTTTTTT
D gene: -
V gene: TRBV7-9
clone size: -
J gene: TRBJ2-2

CDR3 protein: CASSEMFGYGYTF
CDR3 DNA: TGTGCCAGCAGTGAAATGTTTGGCTATGGCTACACCTTC
D gene: -
V gene: TRBV2
clone size: -
J gene: TRBJ1-2

CDR3 protein: CASSAGTSYGDTQYF
CDR3 DNA: TGCGCCAGCAGCGCCGGGACTAGCTATGGAGATACGCAGTATTTT
D gene: TRBD2
V gene: TRBV5-1
clone size: -
J gene: TRBJ2-3

CDR3 protein: CASSPGQGRRNTEAFF
CDR3 DNA: TGTGCCAGCAGTCCCGGACAGGGGAGGAGGAACACTGAAGCTTTCTTT
D gene: TRBD1
V gene: TRBV7-9
clone size: -
J gene: TRBJ1-1

CDR3 protein: CASSLVTGYGYTF
CDR3 DNA: TGTGCCAGCAGCTTAGTTACAGGGTATGGCTACACCTTC
D gene: -
V gene: TRBV7-2
clone size: -
J gene: TRBJ1-2

CDR3 protein: CASSLDMTGRVEQFF
CDR3 DNA: TGTGCCAGCAGCTTAGACATGACAGGGAGGGTTGAGCAGTTCTTC
D gene: -
V gene: TRBV11-3
clone size: -
J gene: TRBJ2-1

CDR3 protein: CASKWDRASFRPYEQYF
CDR3 DNA: TGTGCCAGCAAATGGGACAGGGCTTCTTTTCGACCCTACGAGCAGTACTTC
D gene: TRBD1
V gene: TRBV27
clone size: once
J gene: TRBJ2-7

CDR3 protein: CASSHRGGSSSGANVLTF
CDR3 DNA: TGCGCCAGCAGTCATCGGGGGGGCTCCAGCTCTGGGGCCAACGTCCTGACTTTC
D gene: TRBD2
V gene: TRBV23-1
clone size: -
J gene: TRBJ2-6

CDR3 protein: CASSQEQLGSIKNYGYTF
CDR3 DNA: TGTGCCAGCAGCCAAGAGCAGCTCGGCTCGATTAAAAACTATGGCTACACCTTC
D gene: -
V gene: TRBV14
clone size: -
J gene: TRBJ1-2